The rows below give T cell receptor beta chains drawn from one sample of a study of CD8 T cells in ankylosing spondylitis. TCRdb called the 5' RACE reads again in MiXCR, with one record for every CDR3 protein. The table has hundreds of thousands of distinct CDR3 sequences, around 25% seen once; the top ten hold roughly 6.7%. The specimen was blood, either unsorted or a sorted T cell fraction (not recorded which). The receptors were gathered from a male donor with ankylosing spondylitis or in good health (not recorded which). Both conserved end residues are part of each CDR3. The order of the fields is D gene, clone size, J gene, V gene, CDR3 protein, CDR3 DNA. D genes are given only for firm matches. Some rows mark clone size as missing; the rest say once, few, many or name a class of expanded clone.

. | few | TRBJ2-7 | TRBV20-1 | CSAREHEAGAFYEQYF | TGCAGTGCTAGAGAACATGAGGCGGGGGCTTTCTACGAGCAGTACTTC
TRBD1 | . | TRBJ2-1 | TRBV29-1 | CSVESRDRGKAFSYNEQFF | TGCAGCGTTGAGAGCCGGGACAGGGGGAAGGCTTTCTCCTACAATGAGCAGTTCTTC
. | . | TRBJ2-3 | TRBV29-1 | CSVDLSDTQYF | TGCAGCGTTGACCTCTCAGATACGCAGTATTTT
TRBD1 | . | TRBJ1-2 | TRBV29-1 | CSVVTGVEYGYTF | TGCAGCGTTGTAACAGGGGTAGAGTATGGCTACACCTTC
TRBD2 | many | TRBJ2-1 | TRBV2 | CASRKREGGNEQFF | TGTGCCAGCCGCAAGCGGGAGGGCGGCAATGAGCAGTTCTTC
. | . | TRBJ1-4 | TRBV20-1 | CSARDFAGGATNEKLFF | TGCAGTGCTAGAGATTTCGCTGGGGGTGCAACTAATGAAAAACTGTTTTTT
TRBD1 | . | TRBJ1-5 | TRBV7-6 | CASSPDRANQPQHF | TGTGCCAGCAGCCCGGACAGGGCCAATCAGCCCCAGCATTTT
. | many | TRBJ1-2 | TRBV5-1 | CASSLMVSDYGYTF | TGCGCCAGCAGCTTAATGGTCTCTGACTATGGCTACACCTTC
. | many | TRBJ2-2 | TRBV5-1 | CASSLGQAGTGELFF | TGCGCCAGCAGCTTGGGCCAGGCCGGCACCGGGGAGCTGTTTTTT
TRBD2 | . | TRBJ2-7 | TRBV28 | CASRFSTSGDVVHEQYF | TGTGCCAGCCGTTTCTCGACTAGCGGGGACGTCGTCCACGAGCAGTACTTC
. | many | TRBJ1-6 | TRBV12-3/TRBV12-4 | CASSPKGGLPNSPLHF | TGTGCCAGCAGTCCGAAAGGGGGATTACCGAATTCACCCCTCCACTTT
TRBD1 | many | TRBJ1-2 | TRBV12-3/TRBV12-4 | CASSDTGGYGYTF | TGTGCCAGCAGTGATACAGGGGGATATGGCTACACCTTC
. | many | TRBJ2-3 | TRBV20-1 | CSANLEGANTQYF | TGCAGTGCTAACCTGGAAGGGGCAAATACGCAGTATTTT
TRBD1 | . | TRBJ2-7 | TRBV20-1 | CSASKGTGFYEQYF | TGCAGTGCTAGTAAGGGGACAGGGTTCTACGAGCAGTACTTC
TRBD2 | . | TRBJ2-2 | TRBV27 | CASSFGGRVAGELFF | TGTGCCAGCAGTTTCGGCGGGAGGGTTGCCGGGGAGCTGTTTTTT
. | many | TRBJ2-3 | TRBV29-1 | CSVVRMRGSTDTQYF | TGCAGCGTTGTCCGAATGAGGGGATCGACAGATACGCAGTATTTT
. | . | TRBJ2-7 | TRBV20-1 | CSARDPRRGPYEQYF | TGCAGTGCTAGAGATCCCAGGAGGGGCCCCTACGAGCAGTACTTC
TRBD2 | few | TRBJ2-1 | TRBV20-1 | CSAPSGRRTGGEQFF | TGCAGTGCTCCTAGCGGGAGGCGAACCGGTGGTGAGCAGTTCTTC
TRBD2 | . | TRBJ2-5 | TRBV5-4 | CASSKSTGGGETQYF | TGTGCCAGCAGTAAGTCGACGGGAGGAGGGGAGACCCAGTACTTC
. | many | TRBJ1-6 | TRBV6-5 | CASSYSSQLLNSPLHF | TGTGCCAGCAGTTACTCCTCCCAGCTACTTAATTCACCCCTCCACTTT
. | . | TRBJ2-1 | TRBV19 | CASSILGLGKGTFHNEQFF | TGTGCCAGTAGTATCCTCGGACTCGGGAAGGGTACGTTCCACAATGAGCAGTTCTTC
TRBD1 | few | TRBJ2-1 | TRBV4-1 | CASSKTGANYNEQFF | TGCGCCAGCAGCAAGACAGGGGCAAACTACAATGAGCAGTTCTTC
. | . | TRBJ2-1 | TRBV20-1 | CSASFGHLSNEQFF | TGCAGTGCTAGTTTCGGCCATCTCTCCAATGAGCAGTTCTTC
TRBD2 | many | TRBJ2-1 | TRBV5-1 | CASSQAGTRVYEQFF | TGCGCCAGCAGCCAAGCCGGGACTAGAGTCTATGAGCAGTTCTTC
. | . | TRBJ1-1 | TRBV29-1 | CSVEAGGNTEAFF | TGCAGCGTTGAAGCGGGGGGGAACACTGAAGCTTTCTTT